This T cell receptor (beta chain) was recorded in a study of blood T cell repertoires in COVID-19. Study details: From T cells, B-cell-depleted T cells, or PBMCs came the material, which was cDNA or gDNA.

The repertoire was sequenced with immunoSEQ multiplex PCR; TCRdb's copy has only in-frame clones and lacks some. Here the sample spans approximately 210,000 clones, roughly 92% being singletons. The germline V gene encodes CDR1 SEHNR and CDR2 FQNEAQ (reference sequence). The V and J ends lost 3 bases and 8 bases respectively, with 5 bases between them. The CDR3 is 11 residues long. The Seattle site enrolled patients during active infection and followed them longitudinally. Sequencing was carried out using peripheral blood. The sequence derives from a man aged 25-45 years with COVID-19, enrolled during active disease. The chain recombines TRBV7-9 with TRBJ2-1; D is unresolved. For the CDR3, the DNA is TGTGCCAGCAGCTTTACTGATGAGCAGTTCTTC. This gives the protein CASSFTDEQFF.